This TCR beta chain was observed in a study of T cells after yellow fever vaccination. Study background: Fractions of limited cellularity were prepared by means of SMART-Seq v4 Ultra Low Input.

This clonotype has a handful of counts. Its antigen is undetermined. There are 15 residues in the CDR3. V gave up 5 bases and J gave up 5 bases; unmatched junction bases: 8. Germline V gives CDR1 SGHTA, CDR2 FQGNSA. Study conclusions and caveats: Most primary-vaccination clones recurred post-booster (approximately 96% CD4, 88% CD8). Clonotypes appearing in both CD4 and CD8 compartments existed, and their share was small. The presence of abundant clonotypes contaminating from the bulk population was possible in FACS-sorted repertoires.

TCRdb recomputed calls from the 5' RACE reads with MiXCR, one row per CDR3 protein. The table lists some 350,000 distinct CDR3 sequences, 8.7% of them singletons. The receptor comes from a man in his late teens or twenties who received the YFV17D yellow fever vaccine. Source: PBMCs, taken on the day of the first yellow fever vaccination. The genes are TRBV7-2 and TRBJ2-3; 9 positions agree with TRBD1. The CDR3 DNA follows: TGTGCCAGCAGCGCCCCGGGACAGGGAAAAGATACGCAGTATTTT. Its translation: CASSAPGQGKDTQYF.